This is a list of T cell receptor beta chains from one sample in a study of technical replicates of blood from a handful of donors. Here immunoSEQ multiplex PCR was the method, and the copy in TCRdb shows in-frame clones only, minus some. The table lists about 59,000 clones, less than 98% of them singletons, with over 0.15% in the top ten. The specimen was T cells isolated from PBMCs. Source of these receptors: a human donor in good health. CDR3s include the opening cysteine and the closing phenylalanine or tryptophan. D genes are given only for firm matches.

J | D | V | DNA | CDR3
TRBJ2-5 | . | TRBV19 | TGTGCCAGTAGCCCGAGAGTAAAAGAGACCCAGTACTTC | CASSPRVKETQYF
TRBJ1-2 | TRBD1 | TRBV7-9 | TGTGCCAGCAGCTGGGGACAGGAGGCTAACTATGGCTACACCTTC | CASSWGQEANYGYTF
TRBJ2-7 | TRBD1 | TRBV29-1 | TGCAGCGCAGGTGCAGGGGGCGACGAGCAGTACTTC | CSAGAGGDEQYF
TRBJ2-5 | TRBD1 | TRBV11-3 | TGTGCCAGCAGCGCAGGACAGGGAACCCAAGAGACCCAGTACTTC | CASSAGQGTQETQYF
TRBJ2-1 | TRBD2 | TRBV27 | TGTGCCAGCAGTCCTAGGGGCCAGGGCGGGGGGAATGAGCAGTTCTTC | CASSPRGQGGGNEQFF
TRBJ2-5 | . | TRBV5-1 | TGCGCCAGCAAGGGGGTGGGGAGCCAGTACCAAGAGACCCAGTACTTC | CASKGVGSQYQETQYF
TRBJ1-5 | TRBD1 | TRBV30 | TGTGCGTTTGCCGCGGGGACAGGGGAGGCTCAGCCCCAGCATTTT | CAFAAGTGEAQPQHF
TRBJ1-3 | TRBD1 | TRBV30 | TGTGCCTGGAGCTATGGGACAGGGTCTGGAAACACCATATATTTT | CAWSYGTGSGNTIYF
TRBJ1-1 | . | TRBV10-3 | TGTGCCATCAGTGAGCCCGGACGGGGAAACACTGAAGCTTTCTTT | CAISEPGRGNTEAFF
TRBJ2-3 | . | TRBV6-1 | TGTGCCAGCGGTGTTGGGGGGGCCAGCACAGATACGCAGTATTTT | CASGVGGASTDTQYF
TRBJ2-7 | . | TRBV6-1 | TGTGCCAGCGCGGGGGCAGGGGCATTATACGAGCAGTACTTC | CASAGAGALYEQYF
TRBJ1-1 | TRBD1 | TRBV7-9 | TGTGCCAGCAGGCGGGAGGGCAGGGGGGCCACTGAAGCTTTCTTT | CASRREGRGATEAFF
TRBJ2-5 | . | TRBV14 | TGTGCCAGCAGCCAAGTGACGGGCGGCGGGGAGACCCAGTACTTC | CASSQVTGGGETQYF
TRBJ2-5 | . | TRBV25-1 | TGTGCCAGCAGTGAGCCTCAAGGACAATGGTACCAAGAGACCCAGTACTTC | CASSEPQGQWYQETQYF
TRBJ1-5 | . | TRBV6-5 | TGTGCCAGCAGTTTTGACAGGAATCAGCCCCAGCATTTT | CASSFDRNQPQHF